A selection of T cell receptor beta chains follows, all from one sample in a study of T cell responses to AZD1222 COVID-19 vaccine. Sequencing used immunoSEQ multiplex PCR; TCRdb keeps in-frame clones, though not all of them. Of about 180,000 clones in the sample, less than 95% are singletons; the top ten hold roughly 1.6%. The sequencing here drew on peripheral blood, taken on day 0 of AZD1222 vaccination. Source of these receptors: an adult in good health. Both conserved end residues are part of each CDR3. The D gene is left open where the match is weak. Clone size is given for some rows only: seen once, a few or many times, or a class if the clone is expanded.

D gene,J gene,clone size,V gene,CDR3 DNA,CDR3 protein
TRBD1,TRBJ1-2,.,TRBV19,TGTGCCAGTAGTCTCCCAGGGGGCTCGAACTATGGCTACACCTTC,CASSLPGGSNYGYTF
.,TRBJ1-5,.,TRBV6-6,TGTGCCAGCAGTTCTGGACAAACCCATAGCAATCAGCCCCAGCATTTT,CASSSGQTHSNQPQHF
.,TRBJ2-2,.,TRBV12-5,TGTGCTAGTGGTTTGGCCCGAGGGGGGGAGCTGTTTTTT,CASGLARGGELFF
.,TRBJ1-5,once,TRBV5-1,TGCGCCAGCAGCTTCAGGGGTGGGGGTCAGCCCCAGCATTTT,CASSFRGGGQPQHF
.,TRBJ2-2,.,TRBV5-1,TGCGCCAGCAGCGGCGGAGAACGCACCGGGGAGCTGTTTTTT,CASSGGERTGELFF
TRBD2,TRBJ2-7,.,TRBV7-9,TGTGCCAGCAGCTTGGGCGCGGGGGAGTGGGACGAGCAGTACTTC,CASSLGAGEWDEQYF
TRBD2,TRBJ2-2,.,TRBV11-3,TGTGCCAGCAGCTTAGATCTGTTGGTAGCGGGGAACAGCGGGGAGCTGTTTTTT,CASSLDLLVAGNSGELFF
.,TRBJ1-3,.,TRBV18,TGTGCCAGCTCACCACTAGGAATAACTGGAAACACCATATATTTT,CASSPLGITGNTIYF
.,TRBJ1-1,.,TRBV4-2,TGTGCCAGCAGCCACCCAGGACAGACGAACACTGAAGCTTTCTTT,CASSHPGQTNTEAFF
.,TRBJ2-1,.,TRBV27,TGTGCCAGCAGCTATTGGAGGGGGCGAATAAGCAATGAGCAGTTCTTC,CASSYWRGRISNEQFF
TRBD2,TRBJ2-5,.,TRBV30,TGTGCCTGGAGTGTGACTAGCGGGGTCGGAGAGACCCAGTACTTC,CAWSVTSGVGETQYF
.,TRBJ1-1,.,TRBV5-1,TGCGCCAGCAGCTTGGGCCTGATTCGGCCTATGAACACTGAAGCTTTCTTT,CASSLGLIRPMNTEAFF
TRBD2,TRBJ2-5,.,TRBV24-1,TGTGCCACCAGTGATAAAAGCGGGGGGCGGGAGACCCAGTACTTC,CATSDKSGGRETQYF
TRBD1,TRBJ1-6,.,TRBV13,TGTGCCAGCAGCGCTAGACAGGGTCAGAGTAATTCACCCCTCCACTTT,CASSARQGQSNSPLHF
TRBD1,TRBJ1-2,.,TRBV24-1,TGTGCCACCAGTGATCGGACAGGGGGGAACTATGGCTACACCTTC,CATSDRTGGNYGYTF
TRBD1,TRBJ1-6,.,TRBV7-3,TGTGCCAGCAGCTTAGGGGACAGAAATTCACCCCTCCACTTT,CASSLGDRNSPLHF
.,TRBJ1-1,.,TRBV5-6,TGTGCCAGCAGCTTAACGGGTCCCACTGAAGCTTTCTTT,CASSLTGPTEAFF
TRBD1,TRBJ2-1,.,TRBV10-1,TGCGCCAGATCAAGCGTAAGGGGGCTCGACAATGAGCAGTTCTTC,CARSSVRGLDNEQFF
TRBD1,TRBJ1-2,.,TRBV10-3,TGTGCCATCAGTGAGTCACCGGGACAGGGCAACTACACCTTC,CAISESPGQGNYTF
TRBD1,TRBJ1-6,.,TRBV7-9,TGTGCCAGCAGCGTATTTACCGGGACAGGGGATAATTCACCCCTCCACTTT,CASSVFTGTGDNSPLHF
.,TRBJ1-1,.,TRBV28,TGTGCCAGCAGCCCCTCGGAGAACACTGAAGCTTTCTTT,CASSPSENTEAFF
.,TRBJ2-7,.,TRBV3-1/TRBV3-2,TGTGCCAGCAGCCAAGAAGGCCAGGGCGCCCGCGGCGAGCAGTACTTC,CASSQEGQGARGEQYF